The 2 T cell receptor beta chains presented below share a single source sample, sequenced in a study of cytomegalovirus exposure and HLA in healthy donors. PCR amplification relied on 60 Vbeta primers (plus 13 Jbeta primers). TCRdb's copy holds only in-frame clones and misses some; the assay was immunoSEQ multiplex PCR. This table holds roughly 170,000 clones, around four fifths found once. Source material: PBMCs. These TCRs come from a woman between 45 and 60 years old in good health and CMV-seropositive.

The V and J genes are TRBV7-2 and TRBJ1-2; 10 bases align to TRBD1. The CDR3 is made up of 16 amino acids. Germline values: CDR1 SGHTA, CDR2 FQGNSA. The junction had 2 bases not matched to a gene; V was cut back by 1 base and J by 0 bases. The CDR3 bases are TGTGCCAGCAGCTTAGGCGGGACAGGGGCTAACTATGGCTACACCTTC. Translated: CASSLGGTGANYGYTF.

The chain links TRBV5-1 to TRBJ1-2; D uncertain. This CDR3 is 14 amino acids long. Between the trimmed V and J ends, which lost 4 bases and 8 bases, there was a span of 18 bases. Germline assignment: CDR1 SGHRS and CDR2 YFSETQ. CDR3 DNA sequence: TGCGCCAGCAGCCCGGAAGGGCCAACGGGGGGCTACACCTTC. This gives the protein CASSPEGPTGGYTF.